Shown below are 24 T cell receptor beta chains from a single sample sequenced in a study of T cells in Graves' hyperthyroidism and ophthalmopathy. Researchers amplified the TCR beta CDR3 regions from RNA transcripts. The HTBI primer set was used in a first-round RT-PCR of the TCR CDR3. TCRdb ran MiXCR on the multiplex PCR reads and lists one entry per CDR3 protein. The repertoire holds roughly 300,000 distinct CDR3 sequences, with 18% as singletons. Sample: blood. The receptor source for this set is a woman aged 45-65 years with Graves' hyperthyroidism.

The gene calls are TRBV7-9 and TRBJ1-3, with a tentative D call TRBD1 (5 bases). Germline CDR1 is SEHNR and CDR2 is FQNEAQ (reference sequence). Trimming pared 6 bases from V and 4 bases from J, leaving 10 bases between. This CDR3 is built from 13 residues. The CDR3: CASSTGQGNTIYF. Here the CDR3 DNA reads TGTGCCAGCAGTACAGGACAAGGAAACACCATATATTTT.

This clonotype was picked up many times. This rearrangement joins TRBV3-1 to TRBJ1-5; the D is unclear. CDR1 is LGHDT and CDR2 is YNNKEL in the germline V gene (reference sequence). Between the trimmed V and J ends, which lost 4 bases and 2 bases, there was a span of 24 bases. The CDR3 runs to 19 residues. CDR3 residues: CASSPVAIIAAAGNQPQHF. CDR3 DNA sequence: TGTGCCAGCAGCCCCGTCGCTATTATCGCCGCAGCAGGCAATCAGCCCCAGCATTTT.

This clonotype was seen only a few times. CDR3 bases: TGTGCCTGGAGTGACCGGACCGGTAGGGAGCAGTTCTTC. Its protein product is CAWSDRTGREQFF. The genes are TRBV30 and TRBJ2-1; D unclear. The CDR3 totals 13 residues. Germline lookup yields CDR1 GTSNPN and CDR2 SVGIG (reference sequence). V was cut by 1 base and J by 10 bases, with 14 bases left in between.

The rearrangement uses TRBV5-4 and TRBJ1-4, with 8 bases fitting TRBD1. V shed 3 bases and J 7 bases; nucleotides not matched to a gene: 11. Germline V gene sequence: CDR1 SGHNT, CDR2 YYREEE (reference sequence). The CDR3 extends over 16 amino acids. The CDR3 region is CASSSYTGQGGEKLFF. CDR3 sequence (DNA): TGTGCCAGCAGCTCCTACACCGGACAGGGCGGTGAAAAACTGTTTTTT.

This clonotype occurred a few times. This chain links TRBV28 with TRBJ1-1; tentative D call: TRBD1 (5 bases). V shed 2 bases and J shed 10 bases, with 14 bases lying between them. This CDR3 is built from 13 residues. Germline V gene data show CDR1 as MDHEN and CDR2 as SYDVKM. CDR3 DNA sequence: TGTGCCAGCAGTTTAGAAGGCGGGGGATCAGCTTTCTTT. Translated: CASSLEGGGSAFF.

This clonotype was seen at least ten times. The chain is built from TRBV27 and TRBJ2-7; 9 positions match TRBD2. Germline loops: CDR1 MNHEY, CDR2 SMNVEV (reference sequence). V was clipped by 4 bases and J by 3 bases; unmatched bases: 7. The CDR3 is made up of 15 amino acids. CDR3 sequence: CASSSPLAGFYEQYF. CDR3 coding DNA: TGTGCCAGCAGTTCCCCGCTAGCGGGGTTCTACGAGCAGTACTTC.

This clonotype has just a few counts. The genes are TRBV7-9 and TRBJ2-2, with 8 bases matching TRBD2. The CDR3 covers 15 residues. Losses at the gene ends were 5 bases for V and 4 bases for J; bases not matched to a gene: 6. The V gene's germline CDR1 is SEHNR and CDR2 FQNEAQ (reference sequence). The CDR3 loop reads CASSLSAGATGELFF. The CDR3 bases are TGTGCCAGCAGCCTCTCAGCGGGGGCCACCGGGGAGCTGTTTTTT.

In its sample, this clonotype was seen many times. The V and J genes are TRBV18 and TRBJ1-1; unclear D gene. Per the germline V gene, CDR1 is KGHSH and CDR2 is LQKENI. V lost 2 bases and J lost 5, with 15 bases in between. The CDR3 covers 15 residues. For the CDR3, the DNA is TGTGCCAGCTCACCATTCACTGGGGTAGGAACTGAAGCTTTCTTT. Its translation is CASSPFTGVGTEAFF.

This clonotype was detected only a few times. The chain employs TRBV7-3 and TRBJ2-3, with a weak D call TRBD1 (6 bases). CDR3 length: 15 residues. Trimming stripped 5 bases from V and 5 bases from J, with 17 bases between. The germline V gene encodes CDR1 SGHTA and CDR2 FQGTGA. CDR3 nucleotide sequence: TGTGCCAGCAGCCGCGACAGGAACCGCGGAGATACGCAGTATTTT. Translation: CASSRDRNRGDTQYF.

This clonotype was seen a handful of times. This chain connects TRBV5-5 to TRBJ2-2, with D perhaps TRBD2 (6 bases). CDR1 and CDR2 from the germline V gene are SGHKS and YYEKEE (reference sequence). V was clipped by 1 base and J by 5 bases, with 24 bases between them. The CDR3 has 19 residues. CDR3 coding DNA: TGTGCCAGCAGCTTGAAGTTTCTTCGTCTTGCGGAGGGGACCGGGGAGCTGTTTTTT. Translating it yields CASSLKFLRLAEGTGELFF.

The chain carries TRBV18 and TRBJ2-1; 9 bases line up with TRBD1. This CDR3 is 15 amino acids long. Unmatched junction bases numbered 8, after V lost 3 bases and J lost 8 bases. Per the germline V gene, CDR1 is KGHSH and CDR2 is LQKENI. CDR3 nucleotide sequence: TGTGCCAGCTCACCCCCGGGACAGGGTATTGATGAGCAGTTCTTC. It encodes CASSPPGQGIDEQFF.

This clonotype was seen a handful of times. The chain couples TRBV27 to TRBJ2-7; TRBD2 might be the D (6 bases). The CDR3 spans 15 residues. The germline gives CDR1 MNHEY, CDR2 SMNVEV (reference sequence). Trimming stripped 5 bases from V and 3 bases from J, with 17 bases between. This chain's CDR3 is CASSRGGTSVYEQYF. The CDR3 nucleotides read TGTGCCAGCAGTCGGGGCGGGACTTCTGTCTACGAGCAGTACTTC.

This clonotype has a single count. This chain links TRBV6-1 with TRBJ2-7; no firm D call. Germline V gives CDR1 MNHNS, CDR2 SASEGT. This CDR3 is 13 amino acids long. The V and J ends lost 1 base and 6 bases respectively, with 10 bases between them. Written as DNA, the CDR3 is TGTGCCAGCAGTGAAGTCGAGACATCCGAGCAGTACGTC. Its translation: CASSEVETSEQYV.

This chain links TRBV6-1 with TRBJ1-2; possibly TRBD1 for D (6 bases). The germline V gene has CDR1 MNHNS and CDR2 SASEGT. CDR3 size: 15 residues. Trimming stripped 8 bases from V and 4 bases from J, with 20 bases between. Here the CDR3 reads CASRGFPGHFYGYTF. The CDR3 nucleotides read TGTGCCAGCCGGGGGTTTCCGGGACACTTCTATGGCTACACCTTC.

The chain combines TRBV6-1 with TRBJ1-5; no definite D call. CDR1 is MNHNS and CDR2 is SASEGT in the germline V gene. CDR3 length equals 12 residues. CDR3 protein: CSSGNLNQPQHF. Here the CDR3 DNA reads TGTAGCAGCGGTAACCTTAATCAGCCCCAGCATTTT.

This clonotype was seen a handful of times. V gene TRBV7-3 combines with J gene TRBJ2-3; possibly TRBD1 for D (6 bases). Trimming shortened V by 8 bases and J by 5 bases, and 14 bases separated the two germline ends. Germline lookup yields CDR1 SGHTA and CDR2 FQGTGA. The CDR3 spans 13 residues. The DNA for the CDR3 is TGTGCCAGCGGTATCCAGGGGCGAGATACGCAGTATTTT. It is translated as CASGIQGRDTQYF.

This clonotype was picked up many times. The V call is TRBV3-1, the J call TRBJ1-4, with TRBD1 matching 9 bases. Losses at the gene ends were 4 bases for V and 5 bases for J; bases not matched to a gene: 8. This CDR3 contains 16 residues. Germline lookup yields CDR1 LGHDT and CDR2 YNNKEL (reference sequence). CDR3 amino acids: CASSLGTGKGNEKLFF. CDR3 nucleotide sequence: TGTGCCAGCAGCCTTGGGACAGGGAAGGGGAATGAAAAACTGTTTTTT.

The table lists this clonotype with a few counts. The V gene is TRBV20-1, the J gene TRBJ2-7; the match to TRBD2 covers 9 bases. CDR1 is DFQATT and CDR2 is SNEGSKA in the germline V gene (reference sequence). V gave up 6 bases and J gave up 5 bases; unmatched junction bases: 14. The CDR3 extends over 15 amino acids. The CDR3 protein is CSATVGASGTHEQYF. The DNA for the CDR3 is TGCAGTGCCACCGTAGGGGCTAGCGGGACCCACGAGCAGTACTTC.

This clonotype has just a few counts. V gene TRBV6-6 combines with J gene TRBJ1-5; 7 nucleotides agree with TRBD1. CDR1 MNHNY and CDR2 SVGAGI come from the germline V gene (reference sequence). The junction had 3 bases not matched to a gene; V was cut back by 2 bases and J by 5 bases. This CDR3 comprises 14 residues. CDR3 sequence (DNA): TGTGCCAGCAGTTACACAGGGGTAGATCAGCCCCAGCATTTT. Residues: CASSYTGVDQPQHF.

The sample holds many counts of this clonotype. The chain has TRBV28 and TRBJ1-5, with D tentatively TRBD1 (5 bases). The CDR3 covers 14 residues. The V gene's germline CDR1 is MDHEN and CDR2 SYDVKM. V lost 4 bases, J lost 11 bases, and 18 bases lay in between. Here the CDR3 DNA reads TGTGCCAGCAGTTGGACGTCTGGGGGTTTAGCCCAGCATTTT. Its protein is CASSWTSGGLAQHF.

The V call is TRBV20-1, the J call TRBJ2-5, with D possibly being TRBD1 (5 bases). V lost 6 bases, J lost 1 base, and 15 bases lay in between. The germline V gene has CDR1 DFQATT and CDR2 SNEGSKA (reference sequence). This CDR3 is 14 amino acids long. CDR3 amino acids: CSAQPLTVQETQYF. CDR3 sequence (DNA): TGCAGTGCGCAACCACTGACAGTCCAAGAGACCCAGTACTTC.

The V and J genes are TRBV6-1 and TRBJ1-1; no firm D call. V was trimmed by 4 bases and J by 1 base, leaving 10 bases between them. From germline, CDR1 is MNHNS and CDR2 SASEGT. This CDR3 region has 14 residues. The CDR3 is CASSVHGRNTEAFF. CDR3 coding DNA: TGTGCCAGCAGTGTCCATGGCAGGAACACTGAAGCTTTCTTT.

The CDR3 region has the DNA TGTGCCAGCAGGACCAGGGGGATTGGCTACACCTTC. Amino acids: CASRTRGIGYTF. This rearrangement joins TRBV6-4 to TRBJ1-2; 7 bases are shared with TRBD1. Germline values: CDR1 MRHNA, CDR2 SNTAGT. The V gene end was trimmed by 6 bases and the J gene end by 7 bases; junction bases not matched to a gene: 5. The CDR3 runs to 12 residues.

This clonotype occurred a few times. The chain carries TRBV20-1 and TRBJ2-3; TRBD2 agrees at 8 bases. The germline CDR1 and CDR2 sequences are DFQATT and SNEGSKA (reference sequence). V lost 1 base to trimming and J lost 2 bases; unmatched junction nucleotides: 5. The CDR3 is made up of 15 amino acids. The DNA of the CDR3 is TGCAGTGCTAGAGCCATTAGCGGGGCCACAGATACGCAGTATTTT. Translating it yields CSARAISGATDTQYF.